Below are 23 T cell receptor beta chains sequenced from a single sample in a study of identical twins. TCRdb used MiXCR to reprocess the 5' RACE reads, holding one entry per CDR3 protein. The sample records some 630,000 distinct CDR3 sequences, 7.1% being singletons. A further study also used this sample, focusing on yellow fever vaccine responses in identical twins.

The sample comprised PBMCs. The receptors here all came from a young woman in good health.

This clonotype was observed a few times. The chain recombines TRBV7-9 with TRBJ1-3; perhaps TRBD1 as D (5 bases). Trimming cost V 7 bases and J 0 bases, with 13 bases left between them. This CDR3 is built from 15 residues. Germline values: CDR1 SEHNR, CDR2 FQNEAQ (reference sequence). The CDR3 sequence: CASNSRDGSGNTIYF. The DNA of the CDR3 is TGTGCCAGCAACTCTAGGGACGGCTCTGGAAACACCATATATTTT.

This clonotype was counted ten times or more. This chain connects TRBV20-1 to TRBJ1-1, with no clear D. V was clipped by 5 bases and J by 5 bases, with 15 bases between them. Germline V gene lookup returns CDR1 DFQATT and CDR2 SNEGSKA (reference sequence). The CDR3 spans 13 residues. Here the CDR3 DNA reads TGCAGTGCTCCCCCGCGATGGGAGACTGAAGCTTTCTTT. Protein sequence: CSAPPRWETEAFF.

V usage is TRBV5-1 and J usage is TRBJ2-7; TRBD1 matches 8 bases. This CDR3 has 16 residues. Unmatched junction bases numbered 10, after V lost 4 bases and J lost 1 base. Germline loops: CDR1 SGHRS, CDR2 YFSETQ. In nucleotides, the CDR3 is TGCGCCAGCAGCCCGGAGGGACAGGAGGTTTCCTACGAGCAGTACGTC. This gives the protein CASSPEGQEVSYEQYV.

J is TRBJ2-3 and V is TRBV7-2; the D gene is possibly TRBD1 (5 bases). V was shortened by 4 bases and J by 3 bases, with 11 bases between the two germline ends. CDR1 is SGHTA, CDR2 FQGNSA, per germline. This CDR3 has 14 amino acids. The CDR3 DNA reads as TGTGCCAGCAGCTGGACAATAGGGACAGATACGCAGTATTTT. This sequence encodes CASSWTIGTDTQYF.

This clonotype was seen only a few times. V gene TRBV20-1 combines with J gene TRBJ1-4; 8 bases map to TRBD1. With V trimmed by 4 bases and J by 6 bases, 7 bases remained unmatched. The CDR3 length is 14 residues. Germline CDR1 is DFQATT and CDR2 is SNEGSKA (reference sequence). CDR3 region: CSATRPGQDEKLFF. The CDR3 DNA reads TGCAGTGCTACCCGACCGGGACAGGATGAAAAACTGTTTTTT.

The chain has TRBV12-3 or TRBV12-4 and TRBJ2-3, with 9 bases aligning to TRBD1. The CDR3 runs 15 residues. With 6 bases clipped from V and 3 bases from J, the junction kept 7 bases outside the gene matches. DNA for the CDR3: TGTGCCAGCAGGGACCGGGACAGGGCGACAGATACGCAGTATTTT. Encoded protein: CASRDRDRATDTQYF.

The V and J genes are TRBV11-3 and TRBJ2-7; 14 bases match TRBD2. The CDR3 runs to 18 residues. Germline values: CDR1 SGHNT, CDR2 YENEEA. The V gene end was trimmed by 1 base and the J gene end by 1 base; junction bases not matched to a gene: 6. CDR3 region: CASSLGTSGGTFSYEQYV. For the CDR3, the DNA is TGTGCCAGCAGCTTAGGGACTAGCGGGGGGACATTTTCCTACGAGCAGTACGTC.

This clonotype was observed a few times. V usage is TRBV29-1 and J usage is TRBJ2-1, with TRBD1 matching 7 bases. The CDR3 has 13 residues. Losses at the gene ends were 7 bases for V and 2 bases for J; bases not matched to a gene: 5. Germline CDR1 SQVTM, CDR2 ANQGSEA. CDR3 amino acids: CSGRGSAYNEQFF. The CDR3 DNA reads TGCAGCGGCAGGGGGTCGGCCTACAATGAGCAGTTCTTC.

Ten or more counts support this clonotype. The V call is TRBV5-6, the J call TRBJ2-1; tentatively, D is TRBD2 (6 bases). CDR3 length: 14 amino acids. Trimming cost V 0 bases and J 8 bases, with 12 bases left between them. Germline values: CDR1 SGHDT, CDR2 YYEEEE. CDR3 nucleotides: TGTGCCAGCAGCTTGGAGACTAGTAACCATGAGCAGTTCTTC. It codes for CASSLETSNHEQFF.

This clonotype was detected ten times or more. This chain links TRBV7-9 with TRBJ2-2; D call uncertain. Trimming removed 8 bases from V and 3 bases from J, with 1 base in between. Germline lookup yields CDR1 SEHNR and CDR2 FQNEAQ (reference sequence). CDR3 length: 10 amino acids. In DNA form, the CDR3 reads TGTGCCAGCTACACCGGGGAGCTGTTTTTT. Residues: CASYTGELFF.

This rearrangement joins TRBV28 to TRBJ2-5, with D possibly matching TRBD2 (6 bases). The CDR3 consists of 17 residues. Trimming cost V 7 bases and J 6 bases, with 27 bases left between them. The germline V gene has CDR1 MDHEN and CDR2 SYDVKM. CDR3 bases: TGTGCCAGCAACCTAGGGCCGCGGGGACGCCCCCCGCAGACCCAGTACTTC. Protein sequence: CASNLGPRGRPPQTQYF. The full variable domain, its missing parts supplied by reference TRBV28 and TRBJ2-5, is DVKVTQSSRYLVKRTGEKVFLECVQDMDHENMFWYRQDPGLGLRLIYFSYDVKMKEKGDIPEGYSVSREKKERFSLILESASTNQTSMYLCASNLGPRGRPPQTQYFGPGTRLLVL.

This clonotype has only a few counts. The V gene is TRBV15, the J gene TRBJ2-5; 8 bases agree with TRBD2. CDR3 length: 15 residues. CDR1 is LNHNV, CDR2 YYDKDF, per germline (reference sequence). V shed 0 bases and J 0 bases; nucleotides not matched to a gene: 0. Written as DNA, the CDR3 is TGTGCCACCAGCAGAGATAGCGGGGACCAAGAGACCCAGTACTTC. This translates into CATSRDSGDQETQYF.

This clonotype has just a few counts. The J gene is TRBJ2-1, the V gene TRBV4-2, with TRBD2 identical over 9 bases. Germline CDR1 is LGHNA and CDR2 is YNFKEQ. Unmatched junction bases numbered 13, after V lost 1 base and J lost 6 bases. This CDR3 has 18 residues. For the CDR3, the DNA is TGTGCCAGCAGCCAAGTTTGGGACCATAGCGGGAGCGGCAATGAGCAGTTCTTC. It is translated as CASSQVWDHSGSGNEQFF.

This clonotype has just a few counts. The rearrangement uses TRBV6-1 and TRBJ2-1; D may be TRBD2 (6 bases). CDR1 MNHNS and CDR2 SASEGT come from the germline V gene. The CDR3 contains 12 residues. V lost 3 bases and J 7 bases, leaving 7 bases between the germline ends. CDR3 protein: CASSDSGNEQFF. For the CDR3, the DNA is TGTGCCAGCAGTGATAGCGGAAATGAGCAGTTCTTC.

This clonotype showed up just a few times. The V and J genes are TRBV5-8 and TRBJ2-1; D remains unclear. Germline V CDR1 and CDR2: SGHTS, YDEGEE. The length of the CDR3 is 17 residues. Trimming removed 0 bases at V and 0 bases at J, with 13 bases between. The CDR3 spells CASSLAGGLYSYNEQFF. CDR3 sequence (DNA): TGTGCCAGCAGCTTGGCCGGTGGCCTTTACTCCTACAATGAGCAGTTCTTC.

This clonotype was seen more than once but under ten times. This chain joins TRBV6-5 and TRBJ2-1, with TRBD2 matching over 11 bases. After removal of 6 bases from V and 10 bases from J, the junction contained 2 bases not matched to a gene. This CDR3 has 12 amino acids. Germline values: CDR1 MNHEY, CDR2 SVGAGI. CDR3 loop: CASSRTSGEQFF. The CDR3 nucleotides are TGTGCCAGCAGCCGGACTAGCGGGGAGCAGTTCTTC.

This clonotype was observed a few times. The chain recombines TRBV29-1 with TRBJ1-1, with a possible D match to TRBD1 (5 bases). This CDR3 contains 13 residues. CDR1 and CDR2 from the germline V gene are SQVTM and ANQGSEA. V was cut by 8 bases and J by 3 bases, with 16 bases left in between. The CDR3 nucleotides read TGCAGCACTCGCCCAGGGAGGTACACTGAAGCTTTCTTT. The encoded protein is CSTRPGRYTEAFF. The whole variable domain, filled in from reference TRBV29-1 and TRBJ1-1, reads SAVISQKPSRDICQRGTSLTIQCQVDSQVTMMFWYRQQPGQSLTLIATANQGSEATYESGFVIDKFPISRPNLTFSTLTVSNMSPEDSSIYLCSTRPGRYTEAFFGQGTRLTVV.

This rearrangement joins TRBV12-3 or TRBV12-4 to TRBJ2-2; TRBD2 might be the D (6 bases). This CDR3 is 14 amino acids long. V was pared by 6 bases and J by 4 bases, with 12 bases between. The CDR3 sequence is CASRSRDSTGELFF. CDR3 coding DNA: TGTGCCAGCAGGAGCAGGGACTCCACCGGGGAGCTGTTTTTT.

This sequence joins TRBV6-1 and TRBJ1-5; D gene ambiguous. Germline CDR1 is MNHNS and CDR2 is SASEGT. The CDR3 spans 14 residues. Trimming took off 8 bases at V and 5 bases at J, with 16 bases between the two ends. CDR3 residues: CASVPMAGYQPQHF. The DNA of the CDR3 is TGTGCCAGCGTCCCGATGGCAGGATATCAGCCCCAGCATTTT.

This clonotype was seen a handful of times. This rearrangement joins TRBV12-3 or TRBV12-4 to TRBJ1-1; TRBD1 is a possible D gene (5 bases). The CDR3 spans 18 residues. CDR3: CTFCPSALRGRVNTEAFF. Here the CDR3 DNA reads TGTACCTTCTGTCCTTCCGCCTTAAGGGGCAGGGTGAACACTGAAGCTTTCTTT.

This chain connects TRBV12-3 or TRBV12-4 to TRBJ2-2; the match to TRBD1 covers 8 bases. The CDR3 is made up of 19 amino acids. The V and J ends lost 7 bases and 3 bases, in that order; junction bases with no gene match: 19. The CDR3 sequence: CASTQRGQVVVRHTGELFF. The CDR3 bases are TGTGCCAGCACCCAAAGGGGACAGGTTGTTGTTAGGCACACCGGGGAGCTGTTTTTT.

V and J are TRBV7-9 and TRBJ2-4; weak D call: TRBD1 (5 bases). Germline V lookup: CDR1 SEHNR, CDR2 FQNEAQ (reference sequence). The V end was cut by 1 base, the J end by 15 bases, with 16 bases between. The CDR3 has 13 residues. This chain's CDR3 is CASSLGVSGNGYF. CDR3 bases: TGTGCCAGCAGCTTAGGAGTTTCAGGGAACGGGTACTTC.

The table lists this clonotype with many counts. CDR3 protein: CASSLGGQGEAFF. CDR3 nucleotide sequence: TGTGCCAGCAGCTTAGGCGGACAGGGTGAAGCTTTCTTT. The genes are TRBV7-2 and TRBJ1-1, with 8 positions matching TRBD1. Per germline, CDR1 SGHTA and CDR2 FQGNSA. The CDR3 runs 13 residues. V trimming: 1 base; J trimming: 7 bases; junction bases outside the gene matches: 2.